One sample yielded the 18 T cell receptor beta chains listed below, sequenced in a study of cytomegalovirus exposure and HLA in healthy donors. In the PCR, 60 Vbeta and 13 Jbeta primers were used. The table came from immunoSEQ multiplex PCR; TCRdb's copy has only in-frame clones and leaves some out. Among 150,000 to 200,000 clones listed, approximately 80% were seen once. The sequencing input was PBMCs. The receptors come from a woman in her thirties or forties in good health and CMV-seropositive.

The chain recombines TRBV27 with TRBJ1-1, with 7 bases that match TRBD1. The length of the CDR3 is 16 residues. After removal of 2 bases from V and 3 bases from J, the junction contained 9 bases not matched to a gene. Germline-derived CDR1 and CDR2 are MNHEY and SMNVEV (reference sequence). CDR3 in DNA: TGTGCCAGCAGTTTACGTCAGGGGGTTGGGTACACTGAAGCTTTCTTT. Its translation is CASSLRQGVGYTEAFF.

CDR3 coding DNA: TGTGCCAGCAGTGGCGGGGTGGGGACAGATAGCACAGATACGCAGTATTTT. Residues: CASSGGVGTDSTDTQYF. The V and J genes are TRBV2 and TRBJ2-3; maybe TRBD1 (7 bases). The CDR3 sequence is 17 residues long. Trimming pared 4 bases from V and 0 bases from J, leaving 17 bases between. The germline V gene encodes CDR1 SNHLY and CDR2 FYNNEI. Supplemented by reference TRBV2 and TRBJ2-3, the full variable domain reads EPEVTQTPSHQVTQMGQEVILRCVPISNHLYFYWYRQILGQKVEFLVSFYNNEISEKSEIFDDQFSVERPDGSNFTLKIRSTKLEDSAMYFCASSGGVGTDSTDTQYFGPGTRLTVL.

V is TRBV28 and J is TRBJ2-7, with 9 bases that match TRBD1. Germline loops: CDR1 MDHEN, CDR2 SYDVKM. V was pared by 5 bases and J by 3 bases, with 5 bases of the junction left unmatched. This CDR3 is 14 amino acids long. CDR3 bases: TGTGCCAGCAGTCCGACAGGGGGAGTCTACGAGCAGTACTTC. Protein product: CASSPTGGVYEQYF.

CDR3 nucleotides: TGTGCCAGCAGTGAATCCCGGCAGGCTAACATTCAGTACTTC. Residues: CASSESRQANIQYF. V usage is TRBV25-1 and J usage is TRBJ2-4; D gene unclear. Germline CDR1 MGHDK, CDR2 SYGVNS. The CDR3 totals 14 residues. V lost 1 base and J lost 7, with 11 bases in between.

Comments on this clone: One end of the junction varies from germline; a read error may be responsible. The chain recombines TRBV25-1 with TRBJ2-7, with a weak D call TRBD2 (6 bases). CDR1 MGHDK and CDR2 SYGVNS come from the germline V gene. This CDR3 region has 13 residues. CDR3 nucleotides: TGTGCCAGCAGTGCGGGAGACAGCTACGAGCAGTACTTT. It encodes CASSAGDSYEQYF.

V and J are TRBV2 and TRBJ2-5; D is unclear. The J call is uncertain, as TRBJ2-7 better fits the DNA end. This CDR3 is 12 amino acids long. Per germline, CDR1 SNHLY and CDR2 FYNNEI. The chain's CDR3 is CASSALPYEQYF. In DNA, the CDR3 is TGTGCCAGCAGTGCCCTACCCTACGAGCAGTACTTC.

This chain links TRBV5-1 with TRBJ2-3; TRBD2 matches at 8 bases. CDR3 length: 15 amino acids. V lost 4 bases, J lost 1 base, and 5 bases stayed unmatched. Germline-derived CDR1 and CDR2 are SGHRS and YFSETQ. The CDR3 coding sequence is TGCGCCAGCAGCCCGGGACTAGAAGGCACAGATACGCAGTATTTT. It specifies CASSPGLEGTDTQYF.

This chain uses TRBV7-9 with TRBJ1-4; D remains ambiguous. From germline, CDR1 is SEHNR and CDR2 FQNEAQ (reference sequence). The V end was cut by 1 base, the J end by 6 bases, with 12 bases between. The CDR3 is 15 residues long. CDR3 sequence: CASSLDLREHEKLFF. CDR3 sequence (DNA): TGTGCCAGCAGCTTAGACCTGAGGGAGCATGAAAAACTGTTTTTT.

The chain is built from TRBV14 and TRBJ2-1; tentative D call: TRBD1 (5 bases). The CDR3 is 14 amino acids. Trimming pared 4 bases from V and 7 bases from J, leaving 14 bases between. The germline V gene has CDR1 SGHDN and CDR2 FVKESK. CDR3 bases: TGTGCCAGCAGCCTGTGGCAGGGTGGAAATGAGCAGTTCTTC. It yields the protein CASSLWQGGNEQFF. The whole variable domain, remainder taken from reference TRBV14 and TRBJ2-1, is EAGVTQFPSHSVIEKGQTVTLRCDPISGHDNLYWYRRVMGKEIKFLLHFVKESKQDESGMPNNRFLAERTGGTYSTLKVQPAELEDSGVYFCASSLWQGGNEQFFGPGTRLTVL.

This chain links TRBV18 with TRBJ2-3, with D tentatively TRBD1 (7 bases). The germline V gene has CDR1 KGHSH and CDR2 LQKENI. The ends were cut back, 3 bases at V and 3 bases at J, with 10 bases in the middle. This CDR3 is 14 amino acids long. CDR3 protein: CASSPRGETDTQYF. The CDR3 DNA reads TGTGCCAGCTCACCCAGGGGGGAAACAGATACGCAGTATTTT.

The chain carries TRBV4-3 and TRBJ2-7, with D perhaps matching TRBD1 (5 bases). V was cut by 0 bases and J by 3 bases, with 9 bases left in between. There are 14 residues in the CDR3. Germline V gives CDR1 LGHNA, CDR2 YSLEER. The CDR3 DNA sequence: TGCGCCAGCAGCCAAGATGGCCAGGGCTACGAGCAGTACTTC. Translated: CASSQDGQGYEQYF.

V gene TRBV18 combines with J gene TRBJ1-1, with 8 positions matching TRBD1. The CDR3 loop spans 18 amino acids. V was clipped by 4 bases and J by 0 bases; unmatched bases: 13. Germline CDR1 KGHSH, CDR2 LQKENI. This chain's CDR3 is CASSRGLTGGGMNTEAFF. The CDR3 coding sequence is TGTGCCAGCTCACGGGGTCTTACAGGGGGTGGCATGAACACTGAAGCTTTCTTT.

This clone was recorded once. This sequence joins TRBV28 and TRBJ1-4, with 11 bases lining up with TRBD1. CDR1 is MDHEN and CDR2 is SYDVKM in the germline V gene. V trimming: 5 bases; J trimming: 7 bases; junction bases outside the gene matches: 3. The length of the CDR3 is 14 residues. The chain's CDR3 is CASSRTGGVEKLFF. The CDR3 nucleotides read TGTGCCAGCAGTAGGACAGGGGGCGTTGAAAAACTGTTTTTT.

The chain couples TRBV5-8 to TRBJ1-5, with D unresolved. The CDR3 length is 13 residues. Germline V gene lookup returns CDR1 SGHTS and CDR2 YDEGEE. Trimming removed 3 bases from V and 3 bases from J, with 7 bases in between. In DNA form, the CDR3 reads TGTGCCAGCAGCTCGGGTCACAATCAGCCCCAGCATTTT. It encodes CASSSGHNQPQHF.

CDR3 nucleotides: TGTGCCATACAACAGGGAATACACAATGAGCAGTTCTTC. Protein product: CAIQQGIHNEQFF. This chain joins TRBV2 and TRBJ2-1; a possible D gene is TRBD1 (6 bases). V was pared by 10 bases and J by 5 bases, with 15 bases between. The V gene's germline CDR1 is SNHLY and CDR2 FYNNEI. The CDR3 contains 13 residues.

V gene TRBV7-9 combines with J gene TRBJ2-3, with 10 bases identical to TRBD1. With 3 bases clipped from V and 6 bases from J, the junction kept 6 bases outside the gene matches. The CDR3 has 15 residues. From germline, CDR1 is SEHNR and CDR2 FQNEAQ (reference sequence). The CDR3 loop reads CASSFPGQGTDTQYF. CDR3 DNA sequence: TGTGCCAGCAGCTTTCCGGGACAGGGGACTGATACGCAGTATTTT.

V usage is TRBV4-3 and J usage is TRBJ2-2; 8 bases line up with TRBD2. The CDR3 runs 17 residues. Germline-derived CDR1 and CDR2 are LGHNA and YSLEER. Unmatched junction bases numbered 9, after V lost 0 bases and J lost 6 bases. The CDR3 reads CASSQDDTSGSSGELFF. The DNA for the CDR3 is TGCGCCAGCAGCCAAGATGACACTAGCGGTTCTTCCGGGGAGCTGTTTTTT.

The chain has TRBV29-1 and TRBJ1-2; 9 positions match TRBD1. Germline V gene data show CDR1 as SQVTM and CDR2 as ANQGSEA. Trimming took 6 bases from V and 2 from J; bases not matched to a gene: 10. This CDR3 region has 15 residues. In DNA form, the CDR3 reads TGCAGCGTCGCTACTTACAGGGGGCTCAACTATGGCTACACCTTC. Translation gives CSVATYRGLNYGYTF.